This entry describes one T cell receptor beta chain. Its cognate antigen has yet to be identified. No quality values exist for individual bases; no much larger clone is one base distant. The cohort included about 29 patients with locally advanced or metastatic urothelial carcinoma who were treated at Memorial Sloan Kettering on a trial protocol. Peripheral blood mononuclear cells were collected pretreatment and during treatment, with between 1 and 8 total time points per patient. The Qiagen DNeasy Blood extraction kit was used to purify genomic DNA from total PBMCs and tumor samples. PBMCs were collected pretreatment and during treatment and were isolated and stored as previously described. Synthetic TCR analog templates were spiked into each PCR to estimate absolute template abundance from read counts. The immunoSEQ assay was used to amplify TCRbeta CDR3 regions from genomic DNA with bias-controlled V and J gene primers. Sequencing of rearranged TCRbeta segments was performed at approximately 20X coverage. Under the source paper's analysis protocol: Clustering was used to correct sequencing errors, and CDR3s were annotated against IMGT so that V, D and J genes could be assigned. Only productive TCRbeta rearrangements were used in downstream analyses, excluding out-of-frame or stop-codon sequences. Clonality was computed as one minus Shannon entropy normalized by the log of the number of unique productive sequences. Clones differing between time points or between blood and tumor were identified by Fisher's exact test with Benjamini-Hochberg correction at adjusted p below 0.01. Here the immuneACCESS table is served through TCRdb, limited to in-frame sequences with V and J called. Missing clones are a known gap in these copies; in checked studies unresolved V genes cover under half, and the rest lacks a known reason. The DNA was the basis for D and trimming; V, J and clone size are from that table. The sample table shows tens of thousands of clones, and approximately 80% are seen once. The ten largest make up 4% to 5% of the sample.

These data are taken from a study of PD-L1 blockade in urothelial cancer (dated by TCRdb to the late 2010s). For the study in its entirety: Every patient began therapy in 2014 and was given atezolizumab 1,200 mg intravenously every 3 weeks. An ECOG performance status of 0 or 1 was recorded for the patients, and 0 to 3 prior chemotherapy regimens had been received by the patients. Durable clinical benefit was defined as a progression-free survival longer than 6 months, and TCR features were additionally tested against progression-free survival and overall survival. Pretreatment blood TCR-seq was available for about 30 patients, at least one posttreatment blood collection was obtained for 25 or so patients, and tumor TCR-seq was available for 25 or so patients. Blood samples were analyzed at two time points: 3 weeks after treatment start (second dose) and 6 weeks after treatment start. Somatic, immune and clinical correlates of response to PD-L1 blockade with atezolizumab in urothelial cancer were the focus of an exploratory multi-omic analysis. Whole exome sequencing and RNA sequencing of pretreatment tumors were performed alongside TCR sequencing in the same patients. About 90% of the roughly 29 patients were identified as males with urothelial cancer of bladder origin, and a prior smoking history was reported by 18 of 29 patients. Blood samples gave a median of approximately 150,000 T cells and 80,000 or so unique TCRs, with a median clonality of approximately 0.08. Eight to ten patients achieved durable clinical benefit and some 21 did not. TCR sequencing covered pretreatment tumor samples and matched, serially collected peripheral blood taken before and after atezolizumab treatment.

V loses 1 base of germline sequence and J loses 0 bases, and the interval between the two ends is 18 bases. Via the germline V gene, CDR1 is MGHRA and CDR2 YSYEKL. From its cysteine to its phenylalanine, the CDR3 spans 18 amino acids. Only CDR3 DNA remains: 54 bases, in frame from the first base. Overall study results and their limits: Greater expansion of tumor-associated TCR clones in peripheral blood 3 weeks after the start of treatment was observed in patients with durable benefit (n of about 20, p = 0.022). A pretreatment peripheral blood TCR clonality below the median was linked to improved progression-free and overall survival. Small sample size (n of about 30) and many exploratory analyses mean the results are intended to be hypothesis-generating.

This sequence was found in a man between 70 and 80 years old with urothelial cancer. Sample: PBMCs, taken around atezolizumab (anti-PD-L1) treatment. The sequence is built from TRBV4-1 and TRBJ1-1; TRBD1 is a weak D gene call, 5 bases matching. The CDR3 region: CASSQGFLRRGLNTEAFF. In nucleotide form, the sequence is TGCGCCAGCAGCCAAGGATTCCTCAGAAGGGGTCTGAACACTGAAGCTTTCTTT.